These T cell receptor beta chains were read from a single sample in a study of identical twins. TCRdb reanalysed the 5' RACE reads using MiXCR and keeps one entry per CDR3 protein. The profile covers 400,000 to 550,000 distinct CDR3 sequences, with 20% to 25% appearing a single time and 0.75% to 0.95% taken by the ten largest. These same data were also listed under a study on T cells expressing NK-cell markers.

The specimen was CD4+ T cells sorted from blood. These receptors came from a woman between 18 and 30 years old in good health. Both conserved end residues are part of each CDR3. A D gene is named only where the DNA matches it firmly. The size of a clone is reported for some rows only, either as once, few or many, or as a class for expanded clones.

J	D	size	V	length	DNA	CDR3
TRBJ1-1	-	-	TRBV7-9	12	TGTGCCAGCACCACCCGGAACACTGAAGCTTTCTTT	CASTTRNTEAFF
TRBJ2-5	TRBD2	few	TRBV7-2	15	TGTGCCAGCACCCCTGGCGGGAGGAATATAAAGACCCAGTACTTC	CASTPGGRNIKTQYF
TRBJ2-1	TRBD1	-	TRBV20-1	13	TGCAGTGCTACAGGGGGCTCATACAATGAGCAGTTCTTC	CSATGGSYNEQFF
TRBJ2-5	-	few	TRBV20-1	14	TGCAGTGCTAAGCTTCGGGTGGGTGAAGAGACCCAGTACTTC	CSAKLRVGEETQYF
TRBJ1-6	-	-	TRBV6-5	17	TGTGCCAGCAGTTACTCTAAGAGGTCAGCTAATAATTCACCCCTCCACTTT	CASSYSKRSANNSPLHF
TRBJ2-7	TRBD1	many	TRBV20-1	14	TGCAGTGCTGGGGGCGGGACAGGGATAAACGAGCAGTACTTC	CSAGGGTGINEQYF
TRBJ1-5	-	few	TRBV27	14	TGTGCCAGCAGTTTATCGGACAGCAATCAGCCCCAGCATTTT	CASSLSDSNQPQHF
TRBJ2-3	TRBD2	once	TRBV6-1	17	TGTGCCACGCATGGGGGAGCGGGAGCCTCAAGCACAGATACGCAGTATTTT	CATHGGAGASSTDTQYF
TRBJ2-2	TRBD2	-	TRBV12-3/TRBV12-4	14	TGTGCCAGCAGGTCCAGCGGGGGGCCCGGGGAGCTGTTTTTT	CASRSSGGPGELFF
TRBJ2-7	-	few	TRBV7-9	16	TGTGCCAGCAGCTTAGCGTGGCGGGGCAGCTCCTACGAGCAGTACTTC	CASSLAWRGSSYEQYF
TRBJ2-1	TRBD2	once	TRBV7-6	16	TGTGCCAGCAGCCGTCTACTAGCGGTCTCCTACAATGAGCAGTTCTTC	CASSRLLAVSYNEQFF
TRBJ2-3	-	few	TRBV29-1	14	TGCAGCGTTGGGAGGACTTCTTCCACAGATACGCAGTATTTT	CSVGRTSSTDTQYF
TRBJ2-1	TRBD2	-	TRBV4-3	17	TGCGCCAGCAGCCGGGCGGCTAGCGGGAGGCCGTTCGTTGAGCAGTTCTTC	CASSRAASGRPFVEQFF
TRBJ2-3	-	-	TRBV5-6	16	TGTGCCAGCAGCTTGGCGGCAGGCCCTCTGACGGATACGCAGTATTTT	CASSLAAGPLTDTQYF
TRBJ2-1	TRBD2	once	TRBV15	16	TGTGCCACCAGCAGAGCCTTAGCGGGGGCCTACAATGAGCAGTTCTTC	CATSRALAGAYNEQFF
TRBJ2-5	TRBD1	-	TRBV20-1	13	TGCAGTGCCCTCGGACAGGAGGCGGAGACCCAGTACTTC	CSALGQEAETQYF
TRBJ2-5	TRBD1	few	TRBV7-3	14	TGTGCCAGCAGCACCCAGGGGGTCCAAGAGACCCAGTACTTC	CASSTQGVQETQYF
TRBJ2-5	TRBD2	-	TRBV7-6	15	TGTGCCAGCAGCTTAGTAGCGGGATTGGCAGAGACCCAGTACTTC	CASSLVAGLAETQYF
TRBJ2-1	TRBD1	-	TRBV20-1	13	TGCAGTGCTCGACGAAGGGGGCACAATGAGCAGTTCTTC	CSARRRGHNEQFF
TRBJ2-1	-	many	TRBV5-1	12	TGCGCCAGCGGCCAGGGTCAAAATGAGCAGTTCTTC	CASGQGQNEQFF
TRBJ1-2	-	many	TRBV20-1	12	TGCAGTGCTGGACGCCAGCGGTATGGCTACACCTTC	CSAGRQRYGYTF
TRBJ2-2	-	once	TRBV7-2	14	TGTACCAGCAGCTTAGGGTCGAACACCGGGGAGCTGTTTTTT	CTSSLGSNTGELFF
TRBJ2-3	-	-	TRBV12-3/TRBV12-4	19	TGTGCCAGCAGGTCCGGGGGGACAGCTACCGGTCCGAGCACAGATACGCAGTATTTT	CASRSGGTATGPSTDTQYF
TRBJ1-2	-	many	TRBV20-1	13	TGCAGTGCTAGGGACACCCAAGCGGAGGGCTACACCTTC	CSARDTQAEGYTF
TRBJ1-2	TRBD1	-	TRBV20-1	12	TGCAGTGCTAGCTTCGGGACAGCTGGCTACACCTTC	CSASFGTAGYTF
TRBJ2-7	TRBD2	-	TRBV20-1	13	TGCAGTGCTAACAGCGGGAGCTCCTACGAGCAGTACTTC	CSANSGSSYEQYF
TRBJ1-3	-	few	TRBV12-3/TRBV12-4	15	TGTGCCAGCAGTTTTGGGGCTCCCTCTGGAAACACCATATATTTT	CASSFGAPSGNTIYF
TRBJ2-1	TRBD2	-	TRBV4-3	16	TGCGCCAGCAGCCAAGAGGTGGGGAGGGCAGGCAATGAGCAGTTCTTC	CASSQEVGRAGNEQFF
TRBJ2-3	TRBD2	-	TRBV9	17	TGTGCCAGCAGCGTAGGGCCAGCGGGGATGTACACAGATACGCAGTATTTT	CASSVGPAGMYTDTQYF
TRBJ1-5	TRBD1	many	TRBV12-3/TRBV12-4	11	TGTGCCAGCTCCAGGGGGCAGCCCCAGCATTTT	CASSRGQPQHF
TRBJ1-1	-	few	TRBV29-1	12	TGCAGCATAGGACGCCTGAACACTGAAGCTTTCTTT	CSIGRLNTEAFF
TRBJ2-1	-	-	TRBV6-4	15	TGTGCCAGCAGCCTAGAGCAGGGACCCTACAATGAGCAGTTCTTC	CASSLEQGPYNEQFF
TRBJ2-3	-	few	TRBV4-3	17	TGCGCCAGCAGCCGGACCCCCGGGACTCCACCAACAGATACGCAGTATTTT	CASSRTPGTPPTDTQYF
TRBJ1-5	-	-	TRBV4-1	16	TGCGCCAGCAGCCAAGATCATGGGAAGGCGGATCAGCCCCAGCATTTT	CASSQDHGKADQPQHF
TRBJ2-3	-	many	TRBV20-1	11	TGCAGTAAGGAGGAGGTAGATACGCAGTATTTT	CSKEEVDTQYF
TRBJ2-7	TRBD2	few	TRBV5-5	15	TGTGCCAGCAGTTACGGGACTACCACCTCGGGCGAGCAGTACTTC	CASSYGTTTSGEQYF
TRBJ2-5	-	few	TRBV6-1	17	TGTGCCAGCATGGTGGGCGGCAGGGACTGGGGGCAAGAGACCCAGTACTTC	CASMVGGRDWGQETQYF
TRBJ1-1	-	-	TRBV7-9	15	TGTGCCAGCAGCCCGCAACAGGGAGTCGGCACTGAAGCTTTCTTT	CASSPQQGVGTEAFF
TRBJ1-4	-	-	TRBV12-3/TRBV12-4	14	TGTGCCAGCAGGGATGGGGGTGTATACGAAAAACTGTTTTTT	CASRDGGVYEKLFF
TRBJ2-2	TRBD2	few	TRBV11-2	15	TGTGCCAGCAGCTTGACTAGCGGGAGCCCCGGGGAGCTGTTTTTT	CASSLTSGSPGELFF
TRBJ2-1	TRBD2	-	TRBV4-2	16	TGTGCCAGCAGCCAAGAGGGACTAGCGGGTTACAATGAGCAGTTCTTC	CASSQEGLAGYNEQFF